This is a list of T cell receptor beta chains from one sample in a study of cytomegalovirus exposure and HLA in healthy donors. Data came from immunoSEQ multiplex PCR; TCRdb stores just in-frame clones and leaves some out. This sample carries about 140,000 clones, over 60% of them seen once, and the ten largest clones take more than 0.9%. Specimen: PBMCs. The source is a male donor in good health and CMV-seropositive. The CDR3 runs from the conserved cysteine through the conserved F or W. The D gene is left open where the match is weak. The size of a clone is reported for some rows only, either as once, few or many, or as a class for expanded clones.

CDR3: CASPPLLQGGEKLFF; DNA: TGTGCCAGCCCACCACTCTTGCAAGGGGGTGAAAAACTGTTTTTT; V: TRBV18; size: once; J: TRBJ1-4; D: -
CDR3: CAISTSGERTDTQYF; DNA: TGTGCCATCTCGACTAGCGGAGAACGCACAGATACGCAGTATTTT; V: TRBV5-4; size: -; J: TRBJ2-3; D: TRBD2
CDR3: CASRAEQGGNEKLFF; DNA: TGTGCCAGCAGGGCTGAACAGGGGGGTAATGAAAAACTGTTTTTT; V: TRBV2; size: few; J: TRBJ1-4; D: TRBD1
CDR3: CASSIRDRRNSNQPQHF; DNA: TGTGCCAGTAGTATAAGGGACAGACGAAATAGCAATCAGCCCCAGCATTTT; V: TRBV19; size: few; J: TRBJ1-5; D: TRBD1
CDR3: CASSAQYGYTF; DNA: TGTGCCAGCAGCGCCCAATATGGCTACACCTTC; V: TRBV9; size: few; J: TRBJ1-2; D: -
CDR3: CASSPSTGGNTEAFF; DNA: TGTGCCAGCAGCCCTAGTACAGGCGGCAACACTGAAGCTTTCTTT; V: TRBV5-4; size: -; J: TRBJ1-1; D: -
CDR3: CASSTGQGIGEQYF; DNA: TGTGCCAGCAGTACCGGACAGGGGATTGGCGAGCAGTACTTC; V: TRBV6-5; size: -; J: TRBJ2-7; D: TRBD1
CDR3: CARSSDRGPTYEQYF; DNA: TGTGCCAGAAGCTCCGACAGGGGCCCTACCTACGAGCAGTACTTC; V: TRBV5-3; size: -; J: TRBJ2-7; D: TRBD1
CDR3: CSSSLVVAEAFF; DNA: TGTTCCAGCAGCTTAGTCGTGGCAGAAGCTTTCTTT; V: TRBV7-9; size: -; J: TRBJ1-1; D: -
CDR3: CASSIDSKNQPQHF; DNA: TGTGCCAGCAGCATTGACAGCAAGAATCAGCCCCAGCATTTT; V: TRBV7-9; size: -; J: TRBJ1-5; D: -
CDR3: CASAIGAGPSNEKLFF; DNA: TGTGCCAGCGCAATCGGGGCGGGGCCTTCCAATGAAAAACTGTTTTTT; V: TRBV6-6; size: -; J: TRBJ1-4; D: -
CDR3: CASSSPFRGNTEAFF; DNA: TGTGCCAGCAGCTCCCCTTTCAGGGGGAACACTGAAGCTTTCTTT; V: TRBV11-2; size: -; J: TRBJ1-1; D: -
CDR3: CASSPGGGDYEQYF; DNA: TGTGCCAGCAGCCCCGGGGGGGGAGACTACGAGCAGTACTTC; V: TRBV11-2; size: once; J: TRBJ2-7; D: TRBD2
CDR3: CASSLVLAGPTYEQYF; DNA: TGTGCCAGCAGCTTAGTCCTTGCAGGCCCGACCTACGAGCAGTACTTC; V: TRBV7-9; size: once; J: TRBJ2-7; D: -
CDR3: CASSSETGQRNTIYF; DNA: TGCGCCAGCAGCTCGGAGACAGGGCAGAGGAACACCATATATTTT; V: TRBV5-1; size: -; J: TRBJ1-3; D: TRBD1
CDR3: CASSVLTSGHEQFF; DNA: TGTGCCAGCAGCGTCCTGACTAGCGGCCATGAGCAGTTCTTC; V: TRBV9; size: -; J: TRBJ2-1; D: TRBD2
CDR3: CASSPRRSRRYEQYF; DNA: TGTGCCAGCAGCCCGCGCCGGTCGCGGCGCTACGAGCAGTACTTC; V: TRBV11-2; size: -; J: TRBJ2-7; D: -
CDR3: CSGQGTSTSTDTQYF; DNA: TGCAGCGGCCAAGGGACTAGCACCAGCACAGATACGCAGTATTTT; V: TRBV29-1; size: -; J: TRBJ2-3; D: TRBD2
CDR3: CASSSLGPEPQHF; DNA: TGTGCCAGCAGTTCCCTGGGCCCTGAGCCCCAGCATTTT; V: TRBV6-1; size: few; J: TRBJ1-5; D: -
CDR3: CASSRKQAGETQYF; DNA: TGTGCCAGCAGTCGAAAGCAGGCGGGAGAGACCCAGTACTTC; V: TRBV27; size: -; J: TRBJ2-5; D: -
CDR3: CASLDLTSGFYNEQFF; DNA: TGTGCCAGTCTCGACTTGACTAGCGGATTCTACAATGAGCAGTTCTTC; V: TRBV19; size: -; J: TRBJ2-1; D: TRBD2
CDR3: CASSPSVRGGYNEQFF; DNA: TGTGCCAGCAGCCCCAGCGTACGGGGGGGATACAATGAGCAGTTCTTC; V: TRBV11-1; size: -; J: TRBJ2-1; D: TRBD2
CDR3: CASSGLYEQYF; DNA: TGTGCCAGTAGTGGGCTCTACGAGCAGTACTTC; V: TRBV19; size: -; J: TRBJ2-7; D: -
CDR3: CSVAVMNTEAFF; DNA: TGCAGCGTTGCCGTAATGAACACTGAAGCTTTCTTT; V: TRBV29-1; size: -; J: TRBJ1-1; D: -
CDR3: CASSFSEPFWTGMNTEAFF; DNA: TGTGCCAGCAGCTTCTCCGAACCTTTTTGGACAGGGATGAACACTGAAGCTTTCTTT; V: TRBV7-2; size: -; J: TRBJ1-1; D: TRBD1
CDR3: CASSFGVSGELFF; DNA: TGTGCCAGCAGCTTTGGAGTCTCCGGGGAGCTGTTTTTT; V: TRBV5-6; size: -; J: TRBJ2-2; D: -
CDR3: CASSPKGVQGWTGELFF; DNA: TGTGCCAGCAGCCCCAAGGGGGTACAGGGATGGACCGGGGAGCTGTTTTTT; V: TRBV21-1; size: -; J: TRBJ2-2; D: -
CDR3: CASRSSGGAETQYF; DNA: TGTGCCAGCAGGTCGAGCGGGGGGGCCGAGACCCAGTACTTC; V: TRBV28; size: -; J: TRBJ2-5; D: TRBD2
CDR3: CASSIWDSYEQYF; DNA: TGTGCTAGTAGTATCTGGGACAGCTACGAGCAGTACTTC; V: TRBV19; size: -; J: TRBJ2-7; D: TRBD1
CDR3: CASSMGILRESGETQYF; DNA: TGTGCCAGTAGTATGGGGATCTTGCGGGAGTCTGGAGAGACCCAGTACTTC; V: TRBV19; size: -; J: TRBJ2-5; D: TRBD2
CDR3: CASSPTGTQGNYEQYF; DNA: TGTGCCAGCAGTCCGACAGGGACACAGGGGAACTACGAGCAGTACTTC; V: TRBV28; size: -; J: TRBJ2-7; D: TRBD1
CDR3: CASSVQGHTEAFF; DNA: TGTGCCAGCAGTGTTCAGGGGCACACTGAAGCTTTCTTT; V: TRBV6-5; size: -; J: TRBJ1-1; D: -
CDR3: CASSPGTGGYTGELFF; DNA: TGTGCCAGCAGCCCAGGGACAGGGGGCTACACCGGGGAGCTGTTTTTT; V: TRBV7-2; size: once; J: TRBJ2-2; D: TRBD1
CDR3: CASSGPSGGLYEQYF; DNA: TGTGCCAGCAGCGGACCGTCAGGGGGACTCTACGAGCAGTACTTC; V: TRBV7-8; size: -; J: TRBJ2-7; D: -
CDR3: CSVETQLGDEQFF; DNA: TGCAGCGTTGAGACGCAGTTGGGCGATGAGCAGTTCTTC; V: TRBV29-1; size: -; J: TRBJ2-1; D: -
CDR3: CASSLGLVYNEQFF; DNA: TGTGCCAGCAGTTTGGGACTAGTCTACAATGAGCAGTTCTTC; V: TRBV27; size: -; J: TRBJ2-1; D: TRBD2
CDR3: CAISDPRVEEQFF; DNA: TGTGCCATCAGTGATCCCCGGGTAGAGGAGCAGTTCTTC; V: TRBV10-3; size: -; J: TRBJ2-1; D: -
CDR3: CASTLGNSGDTDTQYF; DNA: TGCGCCAGCACCCTGGGGAATAGCGGGGACACAGATACGCAGTATTTT; V: TRBV23-1; size: -; J: TRBJ2-3; D: TRBD2
CDR3: CASSLGLYNEQFF; DNA: TGTGCCAGCAGCTTAGGACTGTACAATGAGCAGTTCTTC; V: TRBV11-3; size: -; J: TRBJ2-1; D: -
CDR3: CASSVEGQAFTF; DNA: TGTGCCAGCAGCGTAGAAGGACAGGCCTTCACCTTC; V: TRBV11-1; size: once; J: TRBJ1-2; D: TRBD1
CDR3: CASSLFTRGNTIYF; DNA: TGTGCCAGCAGTTTATTTACAAGAGGAAACACCATATATTTT; V: TRBV28; size: -; J: TRBJ1-3; D: -
CDR3: CASSPTSGTHNEQFF; DNA: TGTGCCAGCAGCCCAACTAGCGGGACCCACAATGAGCAGTTCTTC; V: TRBV7-3; size: -; J: TRBJ2-1; D: TRBD2
CDR3: CASSFGSRMAADTQYF; DNA: TGTGCCAGCAGCTTTGGCAGTAGGATGGCGGCAGATACGCAGTATTTT; V: TRBV5-6; size: -; J: TRBJ2-3; D: -
CDR3: CASSLEFNPNQETQYF; DNA: TGTGCCAGCAGCCTCGAGTTCAACCCGAACCAAGAGACCCAGTACTTC; V: TRBV11-2; size: -; J: TRBJ2-5; D: -
CDR3: CASSLAGGQADTQYF; DNA: TGTGCCAGCAGCTTAGCGGGGGGGCAAGCAGATACGCAGTATTTT; V: TRBV7-9; size: -; J: TRBJ2-3; D: -
CDR3: CASSYRDRGEQYF; DNA: TGTGCCAGCAGCTACCGGGACAGGGGCGAGCAGTACTTC; V: TRBV7-8; size: few; J: TRBJ2-7; D: TRBD1
CDR3: CASRRIAGSYNEQFF; DNA: TGTGCCAGCCGCCGGATAGCGGGCTCCTACAATGAGCAGTTCTTC; V: TRBV6-1; size: -; J: TRBJ2-1; D: TRBD2
CDR3: CASSEWGQANEQFF; DNA: TGTGCCAGCAGTGAATGGGGACAGGCAAATGAGCAGTTCTTC; V: TRBV25-1; size: few; J: TRBJ2-1; D: TRBD1
CDR3: CASSQDDSGSSGEQFF; DNA: TGCGCCAGCAGCCAAGATGATAGCGGGAGTTCAGGTGAGCAGTTCTTC; V: TRBV4-3; size: few; J: TRBJ2-1; D: TRBD2
CDR3: CASSQDTHRLGGLYEQYF; DNA: TGCGCCAGCAGCCAAGATACCCATCGACTAGGTGGCCTCTACGAGCAGTACTTC; V: TRBV4-3; size: once; J: TRBJ2-7; D: -
CDR3: CASPLGQGDSYEQYF; DNA: TGTGCCAGCCCGCTCGGACAGGGGGACTCCTACGAGCAGTACTTC; V: TRBV7-9; size: -; J: TRBJ2-7; D: TRBD1
CDR3: CASSDWDRAMNTEAFF; DNA: TGTGCCAGCAGTGATTGGGACAGGGCAATGAACACTGAAGCTTTCTTT; V: TRBV25-1; size: -; J: TRBJ1-1; D: TRBD1
CDR3: CASSLSRGRTRSGANVLTF; DNA: TGTGCCAGCAGCTTATCAAGGGGCCGGACACGATCTGGGGCCAACGTCCTGACTTTC; V: TRBV7-9; size: -; J: TRBJ2-6; D: -
CDR3: CASSLAGGRLDTQYF; DNA: TGTGCCAGCAGCTTGGCTGGGGGCCGGTTAGATACGCAGTATTTT; V: TRBV5-4; size: once; J: TRBJ2-3; D: -
CDR3: CASSDQGTVGQPQHF; DNA: TGTGCCAGCAGTGACCAAGGGACAGTTGGGCAGCCCCAGCATTTT; V: TRBV6-1; size: -; J: TRBJ1-5; D: TRBD1